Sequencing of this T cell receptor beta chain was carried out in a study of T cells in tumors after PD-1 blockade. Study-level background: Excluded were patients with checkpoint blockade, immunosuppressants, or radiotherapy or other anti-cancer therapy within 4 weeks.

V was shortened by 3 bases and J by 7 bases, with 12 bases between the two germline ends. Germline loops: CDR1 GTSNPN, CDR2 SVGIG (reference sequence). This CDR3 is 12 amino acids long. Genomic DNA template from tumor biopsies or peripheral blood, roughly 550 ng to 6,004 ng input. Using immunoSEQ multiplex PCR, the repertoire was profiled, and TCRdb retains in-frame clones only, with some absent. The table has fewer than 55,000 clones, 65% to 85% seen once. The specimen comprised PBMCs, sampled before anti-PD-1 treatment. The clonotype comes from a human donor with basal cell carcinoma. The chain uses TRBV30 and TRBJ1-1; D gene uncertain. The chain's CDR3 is CAWRDGYYEAFF. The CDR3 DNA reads TGTGCCTGGAGAGACGGATACTATGAAGCTTTCTTT.